Reported below is one TCR beta chain. Germline V gene sequence: CDR1 KGHSH, CDR2 LQKENI. The CDR3 is made up of 15 amino acids. Trimming took off 3 bases at V and 6 bases at J, with 16 bases between the two ends. This entry is derived from a study of shared T cell receptors in the human thymus. Produced via immunoSEQ multiplex PCR; TCRdb's table is partial and in-frame only. The table includes over 650,000 clones, around 87% detected once. This same sample was also taken into another study, of human thymus T cells. That investigation notes: Obtained as resections during corrective heart surgery, the thymus tissue was then studied.

The TCR comes from a boy under three years old with a congenital heart defect. Sequencing was carried out using thymocytes. The chain uses TRBV18 and TRBJ2-3, with D possibly matching TRBD1 (8 bases). CDR3 nucleotide sequence: TGTGCCAGCTCACCCAACGGACAGGGAGGGGATACGCAGTATTTT. It is translated as CASSPNGQGGDTQYF.